This T cell receptor (beta chain) was sequenced during a study of cytomegalovirus exposure and HLA in healthy donors. Whole-study results and caveats: Using the classifier, cytomegalovirus status was reportedly diagnosed with high specificity and sensitivity. The study flagged approximately 180 TCR beta chains as cytomegalovirus-associated. Most observed TCR sequences were rare, whereas some public TCRs were detected in many donors. One later analysis, an examination of the 120 or so validation repertoires, found that first-cohort TCR clusters tended to co-occur in them.

This clone has a single count. Its antigen is not identified. Sequenced by immunoSEQ multiplex PCR; TCRdb stores in-frame clones only, minus some. Seen here are 190,000 or so clones, about 80% observed once, and the top ten hold around 2.8%. The CDR3 loop spans 15 amino acids. CDR1 LGHNA and CDR2 YNFKEQ come from the germline V gene. V shed 1 base and J 3 bases; nucleotides not matched to a gene: 0. The chain has TRBV4-2 and TRBJ2-2; 9 bases match TRBD1. The TCR sequence derives from a woman aged 18-29 years in good health and CMV-seropositive. Sequenced material: PBMCs. Here the CDR3 DNA reads TGTGCCAGCAGCCAAGGGACAGGGGACACCGGGGAGCTGTTTTTT. The encoded protein is CASSQGTGDTGELFF.